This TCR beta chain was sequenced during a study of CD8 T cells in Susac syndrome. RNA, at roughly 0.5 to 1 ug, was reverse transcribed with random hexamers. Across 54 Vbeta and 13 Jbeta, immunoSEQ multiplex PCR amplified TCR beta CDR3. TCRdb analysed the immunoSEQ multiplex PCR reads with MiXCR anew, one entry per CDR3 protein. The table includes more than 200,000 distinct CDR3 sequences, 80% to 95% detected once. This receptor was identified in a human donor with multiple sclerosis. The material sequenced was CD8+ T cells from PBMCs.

The CDR3 bases are TGTGCCTGGACTCCGGGACAGGGAGATTCACCCCTCCACTTT. It specifies CAWTPGQGDSPLHF. V is TRBV30 and J is TRBJ1-6, with 9 nucleotides matching TRBD1. The CDR3 has 14 amino acids. The germline CDR1 and CDR2 sequences are GTSNPN and SVGIG (reference sequence). V lost 4 bases to trimming and J lost 8 bases; unmatched junction nucleotides: 6.